The rows below give T cell receptor beta chains drawn from one sample of a study of TIL therapy for anti-PD-1-resistant metastatic lung cancer. The data were produced by immunoSEQ multiplex PCR, yet TCRdb's version contains in-frame clones alone and is incomplete. The data contain approximately 95,000 clones, around three fifths of them singletons. The input for sequencing was tumor tissue, taken at baseline. The receptors shown here come from a person aged 25 to 85 with non-small cell lung cancer. CDR3s include the opening cysteine and the closing phenylalanine or tryptophan. Fields, in order: J gene, clone size, D gene, V gene, CDR3 DNA, CDR3 protein. A D gene is named only where the DNA matches it firmly. The size entry is marked missing in some rows and otherwise reads once, few, many or a size class.

J gene: TRBJ2-3
clone size: -
D gene: -
V gene: TRBV25-1
CDR3 DNA: TGTGCCAGCAGGGAGCGAAACACAGATACGCAGTATTTT
CDR3 protein: CASRERNTDTQYF

J gene: TRBJ2-1
clone size: once
D gene: TRBD2
V gene: TRBV4-3
CDR3 DNA: TGCGCCAGCAGCCACCTTTCTGGGACTAGCGGATTCTACAATGAGCAGTTCTTC
CDR3 protein: CASSHLSGTSGFYNEQFF

J gene: TRBJ1-2
clone size: -
D gene: -
V gene: TRBV3-1/TRBV3-2
CDR3 DNA: TGTGCCAGCAGCCAAGATAGAGCTCGGTGGGGCTACACCTTC
CDR3 protein: CASSQDRARWGYTF

J gene: TRBJ1-6
clone size: -
D gene: -
V gene: TRBV10-2
CDR3 DNA: TGCGCCAGCAGTGTCGGGACCGATTCACCCCTCCACTTT
CDR3 protein: CASSVGTDSPLHF

J gene: TRBJ2-1
clone size: -
D gene: TRBD2
V gene: TRBV19
CDR3 DNA: TGTGCCAGTAGTACCTTAGCGGGGACGGTCTACAATGAGCAGTTCTTC
CDR3 protein: CASSTLAGTVYNEQFF

J gene: TRBJ1-3
clone size: -
D gene: -
V gene: TRBV19
CDR3 DNA: TGTGCCAGTAGTGGATCCCTTGGAAACACCATATATTTT
CDR3 protein: CASSGSLGNTIYF

J gene: TRBJ1-6
clone size: -
D gene: -
V gene: TRBV28
CDR3 DNA: TGTGCCAGCAGTATTCTCGGGCATAATAAGACACCCCTCCACTTT
CDR3 protein: CASSILGHNKTPLHF

J gene: TRBJ1-2
clone size: -
D gene: -
V gene: TRBV28
CDR3 DNA: TGTGCCAGCAGTTTACGGGTCGGTCCCTATGGCTACACCTTC
CDR3 protein: CASSLRVGPYGYTF

J gene: TRBJ2-3
clone size: -
D gene: TRBD2
V gene: TRBV7-9
CDR3 DNA: TGTGCCAGCAGCCCTCTAGCGGGAGGGGCCGCGGATACGCAGTATTTT
CDR3 protein: CASSPLAGGAADTQYF

J gene: TRBJ2-1
clone size: -
D gene: TRBD2
V gene: TRBV7-2
CDR3 DNA: TGTGCCAGCAGCCAGGGACTAGCGGGGGGGTGGAATGAGCAGTTCTTC
CDR3 protein: CASSQGLAGGWNEQFF

J gene: TRBJ1-5
clone size: few
D gene: TRBD1
V gene: TRBV18
CDR3 DNA: TGTGCCAGCGCGCCCCAAAAGGGGGCAGGGCAGCCCCAGCATTTT
CDR3 protein: CASAPQKGAGQPQHF

J gene: TRBJ1-4
clone size: -
D gene: TRBD1
V gene: TRBV2
CDR3 DNA: TGTGCCAGCAGTAACGACAGGGGGAGTGAAAAACTGTTTTTT
CDR3 protein: CASSNDRGSEKLFF

J gene: TRBJ1-1
clone size: -
D gene: -
V gene: TRBV11-3
CDR3 DNA: TGTGCCAGTATCCTAGGGATGAACACTGAAGCTTTCTTT
CDR3 protein: CASILGMNTEAFF

J gene: TRBJ2-5
clone size: -
D gene: -
V gene: TRBV29-1
CDR3 DNA: TGCAGCGGCGGGCCCCAAGAGACCCAGTACTTC
CDR3 protein: CSGGPQETQYF

J gene: TRBJ2-3
clone size: -
D gene: TRBD2
V gene: TRBV10-3
CDR3 DNA: TGTGCCATCAGTGGTTCTGCTTCTTCTAGCGGGAGTTTTGCAGATACGCAGTATTTT
CDR3 protein: CAISGSASSSGSFADTQYF

J gene: TRBJ2-2
clone size: -
D gene: TRBD1
V gene: TRBV5-1
CDR3 DNA: TGCGCCAGCAGAACAGACAGGGGCGTTACCGGGGAGCTGTTTTTT
CDR3 protein: CASRTDRGVTGELFF

J gene: TRBJ1-6
clone size: few
D gene: -
V gene: TRBV5-1
CDR3 DNA: TGCGCCAGCAGCTTGGCTTCTACCCCGGGTAATTCACCCCTCCACTTT
CDR3 protein: CASSLASTPGNSPLHF

J gene: TRBJ2-7
clone size: -
D gene: -
V gene: TRBV7-2
CDR3 DNA: TGTGCCAGCAGCTTAGCCGGGACAACCAGCTCCTACGAGCAGTACTTC
CDR3 protein: CASSLAGTTSSYEQYF

J gene: TRBJ2-5
clone size: -
D gene: TRBD2
V gene: TRBV27
CDR3 DNA: TGTGCCAGCAGTTTATCAGAGGCGGGAGGGCCACAGACCCAGTACTTC
CDR3 protein: CASSLSEAGGPQTQYF

J gene: TRBJ2-1
clone size: -
D gene: TRBD2
V gene: TRBV4-1
CDR3 DNA: TGCGCCAGCAGCTTTATACCTTGGCGGGAGGCCGATGAGCAGTTCTTC
CDR3 protein: CASSFIPWREADEQFF

J gene: TRBJ2-5
clone size: -
D gene: -
V gene: TRBV5-8
CDR3 DNA: TGTGCCAGCCGCCGAGAAAGCCTTAATCAAGAGACCCAGTACTTC
CDR3 protein: CASRRESLNQETQYF

J gene: TRBJ2-6
clone size: -
D gene: TRBD1
V gene: TRBV27
CDR3 DNA: TGTGCCAGCATCGTCGGGACAGGGTTGCCCAACGTCCTGACTTTC
CDR3 protein: CASIVGTGLPNVLTF

J gene: TRBJ2-2
clone size: once
D gene: -
V gene: TRBV11-3
CDR3 DNA: TGTGCCAGCAGCACGGAGGGACAGCACACCGGGGAGCTGTTTTTT
CDR3 protein: CASSTEGQHTGELFF

J gene: TRBJ2-1
clone size: -
D gene: TRBD2
V gene: TRBV4-3
CDR3 DNA: TGCGCCAGCAGCCAAGGGGTTAGCGGGACGAGAGGATCCTACAATGAGCAGTTCTTC
CDR3 protein: CASSQGVSGTRGSYNEQFF

J gene: TRBJ2-7
clone size: once
D gene: TRBD1
V gene: TRBV28
CDR3 DNA: TGTGCCAGCAGCCCCGTATTGGGACAGGGGGAACCCTACGAGCAGTACTTC
CDR3 protein: CASSPVLGQGEPYEQYF

J gene: TRBJ1-6
clone size: -
D gene: TRBD1
V gene: TRBV4-3
CDR3 DNA: TGCGCCAGCAGCCAAGATGCACAGGGGAGTTCACCCCTCCACTTT
CDR3 protein: CASSQDAQGSSPLHF

J gene: TRBJ2-7
clone size: -
D gene: -
V gene: TRBV18
CDR3 DNA: TGTGCCAGCTCCGACGGGCTGGTTTACGAGCAGTACTTC
CDR3 protein: CASSDGLVYEQYF

J gene: TRBJ2-6
clone size: medium-sized
D gene: -
V gene: TRBV5-4
CDR3 DNA: TGTGCCAGCAGGAGGAAGACAGGTTATCCCTCTGGGGCCAACGTCCTGACTTTC
CDR3 protein: CASRRKTGYPSGANVLTF

J gene: TRBJ2-7
clone size: few
D gene: TRBD1
V gene: TRBV7-9
CDR3 DNA: TGTGCCAGCAGCTTAATGGGACAGGGCCACGAGCAGTACTTC
CDR3 protein: CASSLMGQGHEQYF

J gene: TRBJ2-5
clone size: -
D gene: -
V gene: TRBV3-1/TRBV3-2
CDR3 DNA: TGTGCCAGCAGCATACAACTTCAAGAGACCCAGTACTTC
CDR3 protein: CASSIQLQETQYF

J gene: TRBJ2-7
clone size: -
D gene: -
V gene: TRBV28
CDR3 DNA: TGTGCCAGCACCCGTTCCACCTACGAGCAGTACTTC
CDR3 protein: CASTRSTYEQYF

J gene: TRBJ1-5
clone size: -
D gene: -
V gene: TRBV28
CDR3 DNA: TGTGCCAGCAGTAACGGGGGGGCCCTCCGGCAGCCCCAGCATTTT
CDR3 protein: CASSNGGALRQPQHF

J gene: TRBJ2-5
clone size: -
D gene: TRBD2
V gene: TRBV10-3
CDR3 DNA: TGTGCCATCAATAGCGGGAGGGCAGGGGAGACCCAGTACTTC
CDR3 protein: CAINSGRAGETQYF

J gene: TRBJ2-7
clone size: -
D gene: TRBD2
V gene: TRBV27
CDR3 DNA: TGTGCCAGCCGGACGGGGGGAAACGAGCAGTACTTC
CDR3 protein: CASRTGGNEQYF

J gene: TRBJ2-7
clone size: once
D gene: -
V gene: TRBV4-3
CDR3 DNA: TGCGCCAGCAGCCAAGATCTAAGAACCCTATCCTACGAGCAGTACTTC
CDR3 protein: CASSQDLRTLSYEQYF

J gene: TRBJ2-7
clone size: -
D gene: TRBD2
V gene: TRBV7-9
CDR3 DNA: TGTGCCAGCAGCAGTCAAGCGGGAACCTACGAGCAGTACTTC
CDR3 protein: CASSSQAGTYEQYF

J gene: TRBJ2-3
clone size: many
D gene: TRBD2
V gene: TRBV7-6
CDR3 DNA: TGTGCCAGCAGCTCAGGACTAGCGGGGGCCTCAGGGGATACGCAGTATTTT
CDR3 protein: CASSSGLAGASGDTQYF

J gene: TRBJ2-1
clone size: -
D gene: TRBD2
V gene: TRBV5-6
CDR3 DNA: TGTGCCAGCAGCGCTCCGGGACTAGCGGGTTACAATGAGCAGTTCTTC
CDR3 protein: CASSAPGLAGYNEQFF

J gene: TRBJ1-4
clone size: -
D gene: TRBD1
V gene: TRBV4-3
CDR3 DNA: TGCGCCAGCAGCCAAGGGGGACAGGGGGCGAGGACTAATGAAAAACTGTTTTTT
CDR3 protein: CASSQGGQGARTNEKLFF

J gene: TRBJ2-2
clone size: few
D gene: -
V gene: TRBV7-9
CDR3 DNA: TGTGCCAGCAGCTCGAGGACTCTGAACACCGGGGAGCTGTTTTTT
CDR3 protein: CASSSRTLNTGELFF

J gene: TRBJ2-7
clone size: -
D gene: -
V gene: TRBV28
CDR3 DNA: TGTGCCAGCAGTTTATTCGGCGGGCGCTCTCCGTACTTC
CDR3 protein: CASSLFGGRSPYF